The clone carrying this T cell receptor (beta chain) was detected many times. For repertoire sequencing, the TCR beta CDR3 regions were amplified from RNA transcripts. Amplification began with first-round RT-PCR using HTBI primers, then second-round multiplex PCR was performed. TCRdb fed the multiplex PCR reads into MiXCR, producing one record per CDR3 protein. The sample lists hundreds of thousands of distinct CDR3 sequences; roughly 41% were seen once. PBMCs originated in about 9.8 ml of fresh peripheral blood. This sample is part of a study of Graves' ophthalmopathy and Graves' hyperthyroidism. Across the whole study: Peripheral blood collection took place at initial diagnosis, before any treatment.

The sample comprised peripheral blood. The clonotype originates from an adult man with Graves' ophthalmopathy.

DNA of the CDR3: TGTGCCAGTGGCCGACAGGGTGAATCACCCCTCCACTTT. Its protein is CASGRQGESPLHF. The chain couples TRBV19 to TRBJ1-6; 7 bases are shared with TRBD1. V shed 8 bases and J 10 bases; nucleotides not matched to a gene: 8. The CDR3 totals 13 residues. In germline, CDR1 is LNHDA, CDR2 SQIVND (reference sequence).